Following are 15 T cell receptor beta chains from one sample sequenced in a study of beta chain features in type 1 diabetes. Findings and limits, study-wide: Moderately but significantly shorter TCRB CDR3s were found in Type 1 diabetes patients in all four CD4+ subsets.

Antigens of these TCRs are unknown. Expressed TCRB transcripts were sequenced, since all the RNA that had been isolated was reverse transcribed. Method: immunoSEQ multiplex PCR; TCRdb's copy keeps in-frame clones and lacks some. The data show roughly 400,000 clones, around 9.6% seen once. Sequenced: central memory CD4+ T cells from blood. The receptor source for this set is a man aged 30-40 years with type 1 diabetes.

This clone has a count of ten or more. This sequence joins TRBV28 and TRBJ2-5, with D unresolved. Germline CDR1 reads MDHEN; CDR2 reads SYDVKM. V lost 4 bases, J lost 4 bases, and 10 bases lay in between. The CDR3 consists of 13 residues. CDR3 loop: CASSSSGAETQYF. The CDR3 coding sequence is TGTGCCAGCAGTTCCTCAGGCGCAGAGACCCAGTACTTC.

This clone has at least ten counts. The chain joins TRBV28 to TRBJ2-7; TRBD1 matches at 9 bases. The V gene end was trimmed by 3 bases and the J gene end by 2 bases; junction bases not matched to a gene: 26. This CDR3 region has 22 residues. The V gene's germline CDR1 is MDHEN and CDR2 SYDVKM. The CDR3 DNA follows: TGTGCCAGCAGTTTTGTGGGACAGGGTTTTATGCTTGGTAGCGGTGATGCCTACGAGCAGTACTTC. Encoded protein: CASSFVGQGFMLGSGDAYEQYF.

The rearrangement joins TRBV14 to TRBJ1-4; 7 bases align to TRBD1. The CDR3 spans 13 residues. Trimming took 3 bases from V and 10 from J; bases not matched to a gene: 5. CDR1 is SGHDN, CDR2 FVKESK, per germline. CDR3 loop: CASSHDRAVKLFF. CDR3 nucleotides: TGTGCCAGCAGCCACGACAGGGCGGTAAAACTGTTTTTT.

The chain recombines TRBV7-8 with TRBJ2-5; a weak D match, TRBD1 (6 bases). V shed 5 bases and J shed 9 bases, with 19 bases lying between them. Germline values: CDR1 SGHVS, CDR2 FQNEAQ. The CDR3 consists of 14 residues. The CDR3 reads CASSTFNQGPAQYF. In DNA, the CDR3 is TGTGCCAGCAGCACATTCAACCAGGGGCCAGCCCAGTACTTC.

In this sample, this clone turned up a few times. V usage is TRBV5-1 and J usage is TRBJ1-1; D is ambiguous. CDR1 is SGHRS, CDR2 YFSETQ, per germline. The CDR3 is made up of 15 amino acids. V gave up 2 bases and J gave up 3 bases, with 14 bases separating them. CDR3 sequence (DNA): TGCGCCAGCAGCTTACCCCTTGACGGTTACACTGAAGCTTTCTTT. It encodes CASSLPLDGYTEAFF.

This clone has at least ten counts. As DNA, the CDR3 is TGTGCCAGTAGTACGGGACTTACCACCGGGGAGCTGTTTTTT. This sequence encodes CASSTGLTTGELFF. This chain links TRBV19 with TRBJ2-2; D is perhaps TRBD2 (6 bases). Germline lookup yields CDR1 LNHDA and CDR2 SQIVND (reference sequence). Trimming removed 4 bases at V and 4 bases at J, with 10 bases between. CDR3 size: 14 residues.

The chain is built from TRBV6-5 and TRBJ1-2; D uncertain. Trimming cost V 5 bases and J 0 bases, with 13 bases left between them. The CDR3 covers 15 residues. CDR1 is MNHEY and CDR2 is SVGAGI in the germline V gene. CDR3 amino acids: CASSAGGSSNYGYTF. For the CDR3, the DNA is TGTGCCAGCAGTGCCGGCGGCAGTTCTAACTATGGCTACACCTTC.

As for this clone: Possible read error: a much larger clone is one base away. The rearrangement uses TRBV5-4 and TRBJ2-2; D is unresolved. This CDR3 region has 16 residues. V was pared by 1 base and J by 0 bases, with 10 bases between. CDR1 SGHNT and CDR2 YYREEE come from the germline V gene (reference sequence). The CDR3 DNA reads TGTGCCAGCAGCTTGCGTGGGCTCGCGAACACCGGGGAGCTGTTTTTT. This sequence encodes CASSLRGLANTGELFF.

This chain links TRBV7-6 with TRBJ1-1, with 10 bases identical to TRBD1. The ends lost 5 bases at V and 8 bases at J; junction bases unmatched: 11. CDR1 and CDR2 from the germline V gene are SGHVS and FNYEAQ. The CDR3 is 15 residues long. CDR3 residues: CASSPGGTGVVEAFF. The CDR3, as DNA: TGTGCCAGCAGCCCAGGGGGGACAGGGGTTGTCGAAGCTTTCTTT. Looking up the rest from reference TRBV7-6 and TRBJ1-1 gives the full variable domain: GAGVSQSPRYKVTKRGQDVALRCDPISGHVSLYWYRQALGQGPEFLTYFNYEAQQDKSGLPNDRFSAERPEGSISTLTIQRTEQRDSAMYRCASSPGGTGVVEAFFGQGTRLTVV.

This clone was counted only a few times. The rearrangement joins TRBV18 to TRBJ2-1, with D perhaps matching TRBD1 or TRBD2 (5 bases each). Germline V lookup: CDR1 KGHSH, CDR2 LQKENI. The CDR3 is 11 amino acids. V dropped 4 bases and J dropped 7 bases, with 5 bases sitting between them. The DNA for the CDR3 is TGTGCCAGCTCACGGGGGAATGAGCAGTTCTTC. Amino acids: CASSRGNEQFF. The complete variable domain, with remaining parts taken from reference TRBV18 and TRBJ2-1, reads NAGVMQNPRHLVRRRGQEARLRCSPMKGHSHVYWYRQLPEEGLKFMVYLQKENIIDESGMPKERFSAEFPKEGPSILRIQQVVRGDSAAYFCASSRGNEQFFGPGTRLTVL.

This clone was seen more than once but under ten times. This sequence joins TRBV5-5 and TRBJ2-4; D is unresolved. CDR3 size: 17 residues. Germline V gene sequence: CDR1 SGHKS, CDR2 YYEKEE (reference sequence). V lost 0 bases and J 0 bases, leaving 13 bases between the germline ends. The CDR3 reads CASSLVQRTAAKNIQYF. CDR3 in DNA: TGTGCCAGCAGCTTGGTCCAGAGGACGGCAGCCAAAAACATTCAGTACTTC.

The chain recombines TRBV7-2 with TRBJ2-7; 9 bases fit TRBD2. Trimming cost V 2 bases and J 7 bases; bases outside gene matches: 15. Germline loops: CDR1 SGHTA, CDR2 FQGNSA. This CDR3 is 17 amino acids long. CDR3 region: CASSLRAPGLALLEQYF. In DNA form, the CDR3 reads TGTGCCAGCAGCTTACGGGCTCCGGGACTAGCCCTTCTGGAGCAGTACTTC.

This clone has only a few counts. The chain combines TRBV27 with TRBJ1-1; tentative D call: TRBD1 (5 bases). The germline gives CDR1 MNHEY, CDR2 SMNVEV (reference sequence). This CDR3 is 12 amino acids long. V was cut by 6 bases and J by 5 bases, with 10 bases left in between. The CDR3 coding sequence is TGTGCCAGCAGGGACACCGGGACTGAAGCTTTCTTT. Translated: CASRDTGTEAFF.

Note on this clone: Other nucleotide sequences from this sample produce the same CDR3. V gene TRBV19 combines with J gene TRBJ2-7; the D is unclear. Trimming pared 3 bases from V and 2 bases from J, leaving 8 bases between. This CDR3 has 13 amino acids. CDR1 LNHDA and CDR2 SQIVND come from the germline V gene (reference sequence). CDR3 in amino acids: CASSMRLTYEQYF. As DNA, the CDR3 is TGTGCCAGTAGTATGAGGCTTACCTACGAGCAGTACTTC.

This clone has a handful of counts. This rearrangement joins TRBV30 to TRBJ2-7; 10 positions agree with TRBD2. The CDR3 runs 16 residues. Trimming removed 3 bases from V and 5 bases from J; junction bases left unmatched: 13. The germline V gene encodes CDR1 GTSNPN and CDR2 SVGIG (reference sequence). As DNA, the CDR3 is TGTGCCTGGAGAAAAACTAGCGGGAATGGAATCCACGAGCAGTACTTC. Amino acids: CAWRKTSGNGIHEQYF. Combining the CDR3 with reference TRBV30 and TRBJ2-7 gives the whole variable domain SQTIHQWPATLVQPVGSPLSLECTVEGTSNPNLYWYRQAAGRGLQLLFYSVGIGQISSEVPQNLSASRPQDRQFILSSKKLLLSDSGFYLCAWRKTSGNGIHEQYFGPGTRLTVT.